The rows below give T cell receptor beta chains drawn from one sample of a study of cytomegalovirus exposure and HLA in healthy donors. The repertoire was sequenced with immunoSEQ multiplex PCR; TCRdb's copy has only in-frame clones and lacks some. The sample contains about 160,000 clones, around 80% of which appear only once. The sequenced sample consisted of PBMCs. The receptor source for this set is a man aged 18 to 30 in good health and CMV-seropositive. Each CDR3 is given with its conserved first and last residue. Fields, in order: J gene, D gene, V gene, clone size, CDR3 protein, CDR3 DNA. D genes are given only for firm matches. The listing skips clone size in some rows; elsewhere it reads once, few, many or a size class.

>TRBJ2-7|.|TRBV6-1|.
CASSEASRGNEQYF
TGTGCCAGCAGTGAAGCGTCCAGGGGTAACGAGCAGTACTTC
>TRBJ2-2|TRBD1|TRBV7-2|.
CASSWNRGSGGELFF
TGTGCCAGCAGCTGGAACAGGGGGTCAGGCGGGGAGCTGTTTTTT
>TRBJ2-3|.|TRBV7-2|.
CASSFYGAYLTDTQYF
TGTGCCAGCAGCTTTTATGGGGCTTACCTCACAGATACGCAGTATTTT
>TRBJ2-1|TRBD1|TRBV6-6|.
CASSPDRANEQFF
TGTGCCAGCAGTCCAGACAGGGCCAATGAGCAGTTCTTC
>TRBJ2-1|TRBD2|TRBV4-3|.
CASSQETSGGYYNEQFF
TGCGCCAGCAGCCAAGAAACTAGCGGGGGATACTACAATGAGCAGTTCTTC
>TRBJ1-2|.|TRBV28|.
CAIWSRARGYGYTF
TGTGCCATCTGGTCCAGGGCCCGTGGGTATGGCTACACCTTC
>TRBJ2-3|.|TRBV29-1|.
CSVAGRSTDTQYF
TGCAGCGTTGCGGGTCGAAGCACAGATACGCAGTATTTT
>TRBJ1-1|TRBD1|TRBV19|.
CASSPPRTGFTEAFF
TGTGCCAGTAGCCCACCCCGGACAGGTTTCACTGAAGCTTTCTTT
>TRBJ1-1|.|TRBV21-1|.
CASSKRDQRSTEAFF
TGTGCCAGCAGCAAACGCGATCAGAGGAGCACTGAAGCTTTCTTT
>TRBJ2-2|.|TRBV11-2|.
CASSLVVGAMNTGELFF
TGTGCCAGCAGCTTAGTGGTGGGAGCTATGAACACCGGGGAGCTGTTTTTT
>TRBJ1-2|TRBD1|TRBV2|.
CASSGDNRGTRAIHGYTF
TGTGCCAGCAGTGGAGACAACAGGGGGACCAGGGCTATTCATGGCTACACCTTC
>TRBJ2-7|TRBD2|TRBV13|.
CASRLYGRATYEQYF
TGTGCCAGCAGATTGTATGGGAGGGCCACATACGAGCAGTACTTC
>TRBJ1-1|.|TRBV5-1|.
CASSVVGTEAFF
TGCGCCAGCAGCGTTGTCGGTACTGAAGCTTTCTTT
>TRBJ2-1|TRBD2|TRBV6-5|.
CASSYGGGENNEQFF
TGTGCCAGCAGTTACGGCGGGGGGGAAAACAATGAGCAGTTCTTC
>TRBJ2-1|TRBD2|TRBV30|.
CAWSRGGYNEQFF
TGTGCCTGGAGTCGGGGGGGCTACAATGAGCAGTTCTTC
>TRBJ1-6|.|TRBV9|.
CASSVGARGSPLHF
TGTGCCAGCAGCGTAGGAGCCCGTGGTTCACCCCTCCACTTT
>TRBJ1-2|.|TRBV2|.
CASKGEYNYGYTF
TGTGCCAGCAAGGGGGAGTATAACTATGGCTACACCTTC
>TRBJ2-7|TRBD1|TRBV5-1|.
CASSLETGGAYEQYF
TGCGCCAGCAGCTTGGAAACAGGGGGCGCGTACGAGCAGTACTTC
>TRBJ2-2|.|TRBV6-5|.
CASSYPIEGNTGELFF
TGTGCCAGCAGTTACCCGATCGAGGGGAACACCGGGGAGCTGTTTTTT
>TRBJ1-2|TRBD1|TRBV7-2|once
CASSLDRDKGNYGYTF
TGTGCCAGCAGCCTAGACAGGGATAAAGGTAACTATGGCTACACCTTC
>TRBJ1-6|TRBD1|TRBV19|.
CASSRDRVSNSPLHF
TGTGCCAGTAGCAGGGACAGGGTTTCCAATTCACCCCTCCACTTT
>TRBJ1-1|.|TRBV6-1|.
CASSELVAEAFF
TGTGCCAGCAGTGAACTAGTTGCTGAAGCTTTCTTT
>TRBJ1-4|.|TRBV9|.
CASSVAAGINEKLFF
TGTGCCAGCAGCGTAGCCGCCGGTATTAATGAAAAACTGTTTTTT
>TRBJ2-7|TRBD2|TRBV4-1|.
CASSPQRGGSYEQYF
TGCGCCAGCAGCCCCCAGCGGGGGGGGTCCTACGAGCAGTACTTC
>TRBJ2-7|.|TRBV5-1|.
CASSSPTGYEQYF
TGCGCCAGCAGCTCTCCCACCGGCTACGAGCAGTACTTC
>TRBJ2-1|.|TRBV6-4|.
CASSDGDNEQFF
TGTGCCAGCAGTGACGGAGACAATGAGCAGTTCTTC
>TRBJ2-1|.|TRBV5-5|.
CASSFRDINDYNEQFF
TGTGCCAGCAGCTTTAGGGACATTAACGACTACAATGAGCAGTTCTTC
>TRBJ1-6|.|TRBV9|once
CASSAGGASSPLHF
TGTGCCAGCAGCGCAGGAGGGGCGAGTTCACCCCTCCACTTT
>TRBJ2-7|TRBD2|TRBV29-1|.
CSVLGGDRYEQYF
TGCAGCGTGCTCGGGGGGGATAGGTACGAGCAGTACTTC
>TRBJ2-4|.|TRBV18|.
CASSPPMPRGAKNIQYF
TGTGCCAGCTCACCACCTATGCCTAGGGGCGCCAAAAACATTCAGTACTTC
>TRBJ1-3|.|TRBV7-9|.
CASVQGTGNTIYF
TGTGCCAGCGTCCAGGGAACTGGAAACACCATATATTTT
>TRBJ2-7|.|TRBV9|.
CASSVGLGGGSYEQYF
TGTGCCAGCAGCGTAGGATTGGGGGGAGGTTCCTACGAGCAGTACTTC
>TRBJ1-6|.|TRBV28|.
CASSPLGGGSYNSPLHF
TGTGCCAGCAGTCCCCTCGGTGGCGGCTCCTATAATTCACCCCTCCACTTT
>TRBJ2-1|.|TRBV19|.
CASISGEDRHNEQFF
TGTGCCAGTATCTCTGGGGAGGACAGGCACAATGAGCAGTTCTTC
>TRBJ1-2|.|TRBV6-5|.
CASSYSAGAYGYTF
TGTGCCAGCAGTTACTCGGCAGGGGCCTATGGCTACACCTTC
>TRBJ2-3|TRBD2|TRBV29-1|.
CSVHPSGGAPDTQYF
TGCAGCGTCCACCCCAGCGGGGGGGCACCAGATACGCAGTATTTT
>TRBJ1-4|.|TRBV7-9|.
CASSLVAEKLFF
TGTGCCAGCAGCTTAGTGGCCGAAAAACTGTTTTTT
>TRBJ2-7|TRBD1|TRBV19|.
CASSIQDRVNEQYF
TGTGCCAGTAGTATACAGGACAGGGTGAACGAGCAGTACTTC
>TRBJ1-2|.|TRBV2|.
CASRGGTAALRGYTF
TGTGCCAGCAGGGGCGGGACGGCTGCCTTGAGGGGCTACACCTTC
>TRBJ1-2|TRBD1|TRBV18|.
CASSPSQGVDYGYTF
TGTGCCAGCTCACCCAGCCAGGGGGTAGACTATGGCTACACCTTC
>TRBJ1-5|.|TRBV19|few
CASSIPFPNQPQHF
TGTGCCAGTAGTATCCCCTTCCCCAATCAGCCCCAGCATTTT
>TRBJ2-5|.|TRBV11-2|.
CASSLLYQETQYF
TGTGCCAGCAGCTTACTATACCAAGAGACCCAGTACTTC
>TRBJ2-2|TRBD1|TRBV18|once
CASSPPSTGGDTGELFF
TGTGCCAGCTCACCTCCCTCGACAGGGGGCGACACCGGGGAGCTGTTTTTT
>TRBJ1-5|TRBD1|TRBV28|.
CASTNQGTGLEQPQHF
TGTGCCAGCACCAACCAGGGGACAGGGCTGGAACAGCCCCAGCATTTT
>TRBJ2-7|.|TRBV7-8|.
CASSLLFRPSSYEQYF
TGTGCCAGCAGCTTACTCTTTAGACCTAGCTCCTACGAGCAGTACTTC
>TRBJ2-5|TRBD2|TRBV10-3|.
CAIGGLAVETQYF
TGTGCCATCGGAGGACTAGCCGTGGAGACCCAGTACTTC
>TRBJ2-5|TRBD2|TRBV5-4|.
CASSLVEGLAVQETQYF
TGTGCCAGCAGCTTGGTAGAGGGCCTAGCGGTTCAAGAGACCCAGTACTTC
>TRBJ2-2|TRBD2|TRBV6-4|few
CASSTSGDTGELFF
TGTGCCAGCAGTACTAGCGGAGACACCGGGGAGCTGTTTTTT
>TRBJ2-2|.|TRBV6-5|.
CASSYSDTPNTGELFF
TGTGCCAGCAGTTACTCGGACACTCCGAACACCGGGGAGCTGTTTTTT
>TRBJ1-1|.|TRBV7-9|.
CASSSHPPGNTEAFF
TGTGCCAGCAGCTCTCACCCCCCAGGGAACACTGAAGCTTTCTTT
>TRBJ1-4|TRBD1|TRBV5-4|.
CASSSGQGRIEKLFF
TGTGCCAGCAGCTCCGGACAGGGCAGGATCGAAAAACTGTTTTTT
>TRBJ1-5|TRBD1|TRBV19|.
CASSRQGAQRGQPQHF
TGTGCCAGTAGTAGGCAGGGGGCTCAACGCGGTCAGCCCCAGCATTTT
>TRBJ1-2|.|TRBV19|.
CASSGAGRGYGYTF
TGTGCCAGTAGTGGCGCGGGGCGCGGCTATGGCTACACCTTC
>TRBJ2-5|TRBD1|TRBV19|.
CASSTHRGPQETQYF
TGTGCCAGTAGTACTCACAGGGGCCCACAAGAGACCCAGTACTTC
>TRBJ2-2|.|TRBV30|.
CAWSVLEVGDTGELFF
TGTGCCTGGAGTGTACTGGAGGTCGGGGACACCGGGGAGCTGTTTTTT